These 15 T cell receptor beta chains were sequenced from one sample in a study of T cell responses to AZD1222 COVID-19 vaccine. Repertoires were generated with immunoSEQ multiplex PCR, while TCRdb's copy carries only in-frame clones and drops some. The sample comprises about 140,000 clones, about 90% of which are singletons, and approximately 5.9% rests with the top ten. The material sequenced was peripheral blood, taken 28 days after the second AZD1222 dose. The receptors derive from an adult who received the AZD1222 COVID-19 vaccine.

The rearrangement joins TRBV12-3 or TRBV12-4 to TRBJ1-1; no clear D gene. The CDR3 extends over 12 amino acids. Trimming stripped 5 bases from V and 5 bases from J, with 9 bases between. In DNA form, the CDR3 reads TGTGCCAGCAGTCTTGCTGAAACTGAAGCTTTCTTT. Translated: CASSLAETEAFF.

The genes are TRBV7-3 and TRBJ2-5, with 7 bases fitting TRBD2. The J segment lost 5 bases and the V segment lost 2 bases, leaving 8 bases of the junction unmatched. This CDR3 region has 15 residues. The V gene's germline CDR1 is SGHTA and CDR2 FQGTGA. The CDR3 spells CASSLSGVGGETQYF. Written as DNA, the CDR3 is TGTGCCAGCAGCTTATCTGGGGTGGGAGGGGAGACCCAGTACTTC.

The V gene is TRBV28, the J gene TRBJ1-3; weak D call: TRBD1 (6 bases). This CDR3 has 17 residues. The V and J ends lost 3 bases and 3 bases respectively, with 18 bases between them. Looked up from germline, CDR1 is MDHEN and CDR2 is SYDVKM. CDR3 sequence: CASSFLRTGRLGNTIYF. In DNA, the CDR3 is TGTGCCAGCAGTTTTTTACGCACAGGGAGGCTTGGAAACACCATATATTTT.

This chain uses TRBV30 with TRBJ2-5, with 7 nucleotides matching TRBD1. The CDR3 consists of 13 residues. J lost 6 bases, V lost 4 bases, and 8 bases had no gene match. CDR1 and CDR2 from the germline V gene are GTSNPN and SVGIG (reference sequence). CDR3 residues: CAWTTQGRQTQYF. CDR3 bases: TGTGCCTGGACTACACAGGGGAGACAGACCCAGTACTTC.

The genes are TRBV6-5 and TRBJ2-7; TRBD1 aligns across 8 bases. There are 14 residues in the CDR3. Germline values: CDR1 MNHEY, CDR2 SVGAGI. After removal of 2 bases from V and 6 bases from J, the junction contained 6 bases not matched to a gene. The CDR3 DNA follows: TGTGCCAGCAGTTACGACAGGGGAGACTTCGAGCAGTACTTC. This translates into CASSYDRGDFEQYF.

Concerning this clone itself: The junction does not match germline at one end; this may be a read error. The V gene is TRBV3-1 (or the pseudogene TRBV3-2), the J gene TRBJ2-4; 9 positions match TRBD2. The CDR3 extends over 15 amino acids. Looked up from germline, CDR1 is LGHDT and CDR2 is YNNKEL (reference sequence). Here the CDR3 reads CASSHAQRLLAGIVF. CDR3 nucleotides: TGTGCCAGCAGCCATGCGCAACGGCTACTAGCGGGCATCGTCTTC.

V and J are TRBV9 and TRBJ1-4; perhaps TRBD1 as D (5 bases). Trimming took 3 bases from V and 7 from J, leaving 16 bases between them. The germline V gene has CDR1 SGDLS and CDR2 YYNGEE. The CDR3 loop spans 15 amino acids. CDR3 nucleotide sequence: TGTGCCAGCAGCGCCGAAGACAGATTCAGTGAAAAACTGTTTTTT. It codes for CASSAEDRFSEKLFF.

To note about this clone: The sample carries other DNA sequences with the same CDR3. The CDR3 bases are TGTGCCAGCAGTTTAGACAGAGACTATGGCTACACCTTC. This gives the protein CASSLDRDYGYTF. The V and J genes are TRBV28 and TRBJ1-2, with a possible D match to TRBD1 (5 bases). Germline CDR1 and CDR2: MDHEN and SYDVKM. The V end lost 2 bases, the J end lost 3 bases, and 7 bases lay between the germline ends. The CDR3 extends over 13 amino acids.

The CDR3 region has the DNA TGTGCCAGCAGCCCAGCAAAGGACTCACCCCTCCACTTT. Its translation is CASSPAKDSPLHF. The chain carries TRBV4-2 and TRBJ1-6, with D uncertain. The CDR3 spans 13 residues. Per the germline V gene, CDR1 is LGHNA and CDR2 is YNFKEQ. V lost 4 bases and J lost 10, with 11 bases in between.

The chain has TRBV20-1 and TRBJ2-5, with a possible D match to TRBD1 (6 bases). The CDR3 runs to 13 residues. The germline gives CDR1 DFQATT, CDR2 SNEGSKA (reference sequence). V lost 3 bases and J lost 1, with 9 bases in between. Here the CDR3 DNA reads TGCAGTGCTAGTCGGACAGCCCAAGAGACCCAGTACTTC. This translates into CSASRTAQETQYF.

V is TRBV30 and J is TRBJ1-5, with a possible D match to TRBD1 (5 bases). Deletions cut 2 bases from V and 4 bases from J, with 18 bases between. The CDR3 loop spans 16 amino acids. Germline V gene data show CDR1 as GTSNPN and CDR2 as SVGIG (reference sequence). The CDR3 sequence: CAWSRVRGGINQPQHF. The CDR3 nucleotides are TGTGCCTGGAGTCGAGTAAGGGGAGGGATTAATCAGCCCCAGCATTTT.

The chain has TRBV19 and TRBJ1-1, with unresolved D. Trimming removed 3 bases from V and 0 bases from J, with 11 bases in between. CDR3 size: 15 residues. Germline CDR1 LNHDA, CDR2 SQIVND (reference sequence). CDR3 region: CASSINSWMNTEAFF. The CDR3 DNA follows: TGTGCCAGTAGTATTAACAGCTGGATGAACACTGAAGCTTTCTTT. Looking up the rest from reference TRBV19 and TRBJ1-1 gives the full variable domain: DGGITQSPKYLFRKEGQNVTLSCEQNLNHDAMYWYRQDPGQGLRLIYYSQIVNDFQKGDIAEGYSVSREKKESFPLTVTSAQKNPTAFYLCASSINSWMNTEAFFGQGTRLTVV.

This clone was seen only once. This chain uses TRBV4-3 with TRBJ2-3, with D maybe TRBD2 (6 bases). The germline gives CDR1 LGHNA, CDR2 YSLEER. The CDR3 contains 15 residues. V lost 5 bases, J lost 1 base, and 13 bases lay in between. This chain's CDR3 is CASSWAGTGTDTQYF. Here the CDR3 DNA reads TGCGCCAGCAGCTGGGCGGGGACTGGCACAGATACGCAGTATTTT.

This chain links TRBV7-9 with TRBJ1-1, with D maybe TRBD1 (6 bases). This CDR3 spans 17 amino acids. Trimming cost V 1 base and J 1 base, with 16 bases left between them. Germline V gene data show CDR1 as SEHNR and CDR2 as FQNEAQ (reference sequence). The CDR3 DNA is TGTGCCAGCAGCTTAGTGATGGACAGCCGCGGGAACACTGAAGCTTTCTTT. This translates into CASSLVMDSRGNTEAFF.

V is TRBV7-2 and J is TRBJ2-7; 16 bases align to TRBD2. CDR1 and CDR2 from the germline V gene are SGHTA and FQGNSA. V trimming: 1 base; J trimming: 6 bases; junction bases outside the gene matches: 6. The length of the CDR3 is 17 residues. The CDR3 sequence: CASSLGGTSGRVIEQYF. In DNA, the CDR3 is TGTGCCAGCAGCTTAGGCGGGACTAGCGGGAGGGTGATCGAGCAGTACTTC.